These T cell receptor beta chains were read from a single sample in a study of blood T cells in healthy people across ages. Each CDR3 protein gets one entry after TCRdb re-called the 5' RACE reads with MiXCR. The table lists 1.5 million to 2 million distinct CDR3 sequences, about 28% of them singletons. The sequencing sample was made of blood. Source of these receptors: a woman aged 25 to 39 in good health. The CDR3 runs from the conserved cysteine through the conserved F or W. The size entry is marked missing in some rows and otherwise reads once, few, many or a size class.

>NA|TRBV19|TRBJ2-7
CASTPETGDREQYF
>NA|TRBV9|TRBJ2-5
CASSTGTSLGETQYF
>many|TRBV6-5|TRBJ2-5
CASSYGPPYQETQYF
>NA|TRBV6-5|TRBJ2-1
CACSGQYNEQFF
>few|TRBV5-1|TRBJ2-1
CASSKAGTGINEQFF
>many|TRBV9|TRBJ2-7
CASSVGLAGSSYEQYF
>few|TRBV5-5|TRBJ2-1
CASSFAGLAGVEQFF
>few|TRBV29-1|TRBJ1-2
CSAGGKNYGYTF
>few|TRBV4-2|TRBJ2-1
CASSRASGGRSYNEQFF
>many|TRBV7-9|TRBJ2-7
CASSPGSGSYEQYF
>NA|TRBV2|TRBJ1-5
CASRGRTNQPQHF
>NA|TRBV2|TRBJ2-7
CASSPLSGGPYEQYF
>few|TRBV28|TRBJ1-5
CASSWVGNQPQHF
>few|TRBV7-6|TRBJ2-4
CASSFKRDNEQYF
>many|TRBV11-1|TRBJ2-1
CASSPNQVLTTYNEQFF
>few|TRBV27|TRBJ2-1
CASSSSGRSSYNEQFF
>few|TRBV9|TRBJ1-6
CASSPQEPLYNSPLHF
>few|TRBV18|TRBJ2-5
CASSPPGDRRETQYF
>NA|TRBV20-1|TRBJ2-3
CSARGTYGHSQITQYF
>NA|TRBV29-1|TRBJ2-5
CSVGTGGREQYF
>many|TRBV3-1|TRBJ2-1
CASSQRGTYNEQFF
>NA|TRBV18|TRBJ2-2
CANSLSPGELFF
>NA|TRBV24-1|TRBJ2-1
CATSPGQGYNEQFF
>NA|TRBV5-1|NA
CASTSRDGDEQYF
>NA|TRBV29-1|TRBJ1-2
CSVRDTTNYGYTF
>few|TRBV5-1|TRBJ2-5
CASRGGPQETQYF
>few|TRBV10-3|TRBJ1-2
CAISESTGGRYGYTF
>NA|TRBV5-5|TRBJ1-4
CASSFRDRANEKLFF
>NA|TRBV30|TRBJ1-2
CAWRGPVTGLRYGYTF
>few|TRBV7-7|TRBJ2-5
CASSFLLGGETQYF
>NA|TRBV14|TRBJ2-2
CASSHWSGELFF
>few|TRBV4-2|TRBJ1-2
CASSQEATTNYGYTF
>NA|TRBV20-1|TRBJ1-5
CSVKAGQGAGKPQHF
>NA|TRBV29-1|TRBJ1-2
CSVPGQGAYGYTF
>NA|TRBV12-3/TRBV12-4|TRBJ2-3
CASSLRLAGAGTQYF
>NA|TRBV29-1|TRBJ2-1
CSVLKSYNEQFF
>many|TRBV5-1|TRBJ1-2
CASSFTPGKEDGYTF
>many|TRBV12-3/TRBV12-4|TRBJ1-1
CASSLQQGTEAFF
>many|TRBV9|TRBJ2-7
CASSVDGGRGYEQYF
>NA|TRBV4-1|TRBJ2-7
CASSQEPEEQYF
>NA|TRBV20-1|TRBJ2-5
CSCLAGPPETQYF
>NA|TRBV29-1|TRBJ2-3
CSVEDRTSGPDTQYF
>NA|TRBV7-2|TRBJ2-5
CASSIRLTETQYF
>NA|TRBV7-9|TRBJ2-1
CASSLEGRLLDNEQFF
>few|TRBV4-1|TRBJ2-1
CASRRAGDDYNEQFF
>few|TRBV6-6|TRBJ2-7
CASRPRGGLSYEQYF
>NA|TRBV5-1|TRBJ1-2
CASSLAQGAGYTF
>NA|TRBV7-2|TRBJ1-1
CASSSIEGSRRAFF
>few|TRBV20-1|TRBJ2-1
CSARRASGGLEQFF
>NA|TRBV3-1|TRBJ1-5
CASSLRIGNQPQHF
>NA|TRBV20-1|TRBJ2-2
CSVTTNTGELFF
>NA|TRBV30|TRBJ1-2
CAWRPPTPIYTF
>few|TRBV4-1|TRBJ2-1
CASSQPGQGIDEQFF
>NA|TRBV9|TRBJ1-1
CASSGPGQTEAFF
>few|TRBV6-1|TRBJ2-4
CASTTQTSGRENIQYF
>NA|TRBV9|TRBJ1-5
CASSVISSQPQHF
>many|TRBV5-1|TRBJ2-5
CASSLLPGGPETQYF
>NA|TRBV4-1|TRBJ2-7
CASSQGQGGIYEQYF
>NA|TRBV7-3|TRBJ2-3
CASSSASGASTDTQYF